One sample yielded the 4 T cell receptor beta chains listed below, sequenced in a study of shared clonotypes between healthy human individuals. Clones were read by immunoSEQ multiplex PCR, and TCRdb kept only the in-frame ones, dropping some. The table lists a few hundred thousand clones, approximately 65% of them singletons, with 8.5% to 14% in the top ten. What was sequenced was memory CD4+ T cells sorted from blood. Subset reported: CD45RA-negative fraction. These receptors originate from a man between 25 and 39 years old in good health.

This clone occurred a few times. The rearrangement links TRBV29-1 to TRBJ1-2; 7 bases are a match to TRBD1. Germline assignment: CDR1 SQVTM and CDR2 ANQGSEA. The CDR3 covers 13 residues. J lost 2 bases, V lost 5 bases, and 5 bases had no gene match. The chain's CDR3 is CSVFGGGNYGYTF. CDR3 bases: TGCAGCGTTTTCGGAGGGGGCAACTATGGCTACACCTTC.

The genes are TRBV29-1 and TRBJ1-1; D gene ambiguous. Trimming pared 2 bases from V and 6 bases from J, leaving 16 bases between. Per germline, CDR1 SQVTM and CDR2 ANQGSEA. The length of the CDR3 is 14 residues. The CDR3 DNA reads as TGCAGCGTTGAACCGGAGTTGGTCAAGGCTGAAGCTTTCTTT. Its translation is CSVEPELVKAEAFF.

This chain joins TRBV7-6 and TRBJ2-7; D gene ambiguous. With 1 base removed from V and 5 bases from J, the gap between germline ends came to 12 bases. The germline V gene has CDR1 SGHVS and CDR2 FNYEAQ. CDR3 size: 14 residues. The CDR3 loop reads CASSLEIMHHEQYF. CDR3 DNA sequence: TGTGCCAGCAGCTTAGAGATAATGCACCACGAGCAGTACTTC.

This chain uses TRBV28 with TRBJ1-1; D is perhaps TRBD1 (5 bases). Germline V gene lookup returns CDR1 MDHEN and CDR2 SYDVKM. The ends were cut back, 3 bases at V and 11 bases at J, with 16 bases in the middle. The CDR3 has 13 residues. The CDR3: CASSFVRGGDAFF. The CDR3 DNA is TGTGCCAGCAGTTTCGTACGTGGAGGGGACGCTTTCTTT.